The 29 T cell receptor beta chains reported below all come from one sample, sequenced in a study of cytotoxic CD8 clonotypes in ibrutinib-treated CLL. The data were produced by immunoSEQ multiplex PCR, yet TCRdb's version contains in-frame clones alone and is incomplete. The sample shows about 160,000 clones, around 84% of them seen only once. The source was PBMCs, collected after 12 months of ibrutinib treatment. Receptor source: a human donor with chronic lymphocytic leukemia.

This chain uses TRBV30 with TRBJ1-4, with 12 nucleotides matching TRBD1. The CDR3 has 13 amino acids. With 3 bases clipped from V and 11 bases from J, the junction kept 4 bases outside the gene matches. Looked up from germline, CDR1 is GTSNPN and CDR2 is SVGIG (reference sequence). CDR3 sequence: CAWSGTGGRKLFF. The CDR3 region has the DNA TGTGCCTGGAGCGGGACAGGGGGCCGTAAACTGTTTTTT.

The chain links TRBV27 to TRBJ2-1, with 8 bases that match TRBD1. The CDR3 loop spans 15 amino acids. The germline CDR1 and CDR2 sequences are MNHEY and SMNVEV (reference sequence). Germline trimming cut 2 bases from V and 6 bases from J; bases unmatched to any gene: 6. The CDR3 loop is CASSLGPTGANEQFF. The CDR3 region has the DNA TGTGCCAGCAGTTTAGGGCCGACAGGGGCCAATGAGCAGTTCTTC.

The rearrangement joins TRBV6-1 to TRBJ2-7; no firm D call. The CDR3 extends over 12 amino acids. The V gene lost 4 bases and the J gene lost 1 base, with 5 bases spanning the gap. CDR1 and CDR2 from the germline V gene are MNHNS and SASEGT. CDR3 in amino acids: CASSARSYEQYF. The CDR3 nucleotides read TGTGCCAGCAGTGCTCGGTCCTACGAGCAGTACTTC.

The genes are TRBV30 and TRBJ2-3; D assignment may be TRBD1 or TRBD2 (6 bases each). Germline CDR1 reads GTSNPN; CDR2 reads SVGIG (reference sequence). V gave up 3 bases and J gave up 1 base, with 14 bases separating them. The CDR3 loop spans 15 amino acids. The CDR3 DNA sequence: TGTGCCTGGAGGGTGGGGGGCACGGGCACAGATACGCAGTATTTT. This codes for CAWRVGGTGTDTQYF.

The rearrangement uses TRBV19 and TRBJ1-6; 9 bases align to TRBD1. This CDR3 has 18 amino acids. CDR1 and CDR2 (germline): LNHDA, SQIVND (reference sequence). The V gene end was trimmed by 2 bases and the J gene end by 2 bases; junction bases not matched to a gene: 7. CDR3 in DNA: TGTGCCAGTAGTATACCCTCGGACAGGGGCGCCTATAATTCACCCCTCCACTTT. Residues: CASSIPSDRGAYNSPLHF.

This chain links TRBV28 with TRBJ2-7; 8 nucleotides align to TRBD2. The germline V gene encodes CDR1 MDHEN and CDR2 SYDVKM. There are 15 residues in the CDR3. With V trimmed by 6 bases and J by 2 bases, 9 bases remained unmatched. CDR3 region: CASSTPHSGAYEQYF. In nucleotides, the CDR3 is TGTGCCAGCAGCACCCCCCATAGCGGGGCCTACGAGCAGTACTTC.

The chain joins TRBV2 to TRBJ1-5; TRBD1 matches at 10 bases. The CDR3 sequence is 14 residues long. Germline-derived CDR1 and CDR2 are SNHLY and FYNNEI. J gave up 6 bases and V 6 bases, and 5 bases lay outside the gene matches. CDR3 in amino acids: CASSAGQGSQPQHF. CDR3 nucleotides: TGTGCCAGCAGCGCGGGACAGGGGAGTCAGCCCCAGCATTTT.

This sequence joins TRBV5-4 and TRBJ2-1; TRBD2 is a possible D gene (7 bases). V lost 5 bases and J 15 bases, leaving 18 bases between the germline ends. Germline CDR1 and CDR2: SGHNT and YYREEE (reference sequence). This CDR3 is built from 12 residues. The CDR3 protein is CASRGSGGSSFF. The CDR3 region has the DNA TGTGCCAGCAGGGGGTCGGGGGGCTCGTCGTTCTTC.

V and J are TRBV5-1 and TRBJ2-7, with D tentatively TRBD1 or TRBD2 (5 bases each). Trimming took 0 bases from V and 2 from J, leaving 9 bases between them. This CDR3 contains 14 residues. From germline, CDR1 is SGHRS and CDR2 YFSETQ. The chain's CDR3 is CASSLAPGPYEQYF. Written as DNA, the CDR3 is TGCGCCAGCAGCTTGGCCCCGGGGCCCTACGAGCAGTACTTC.

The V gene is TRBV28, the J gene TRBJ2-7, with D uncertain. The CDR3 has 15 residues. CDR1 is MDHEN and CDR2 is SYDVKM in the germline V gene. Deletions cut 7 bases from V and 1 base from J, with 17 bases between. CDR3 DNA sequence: TGTGCCAGCACCCCTGAGTGGGCTAGATCCTACGAGCAGTACTTC. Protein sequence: CASTPEWARSYEQYF.

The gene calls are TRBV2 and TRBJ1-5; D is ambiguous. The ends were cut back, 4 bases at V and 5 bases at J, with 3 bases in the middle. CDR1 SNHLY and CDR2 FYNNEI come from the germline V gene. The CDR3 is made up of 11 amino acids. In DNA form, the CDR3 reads TGTGCCAGCAGTGTTGATCAGCCCCAGCATTTT. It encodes CASSVDQPQHF.

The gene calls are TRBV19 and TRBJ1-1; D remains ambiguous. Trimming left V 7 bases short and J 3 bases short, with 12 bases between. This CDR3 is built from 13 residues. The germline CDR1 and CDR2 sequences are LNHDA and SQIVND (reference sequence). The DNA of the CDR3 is TGTGCCAGTAAATACACCGGATACACTGAAGCTTTCTTT. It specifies CASKYTGYTEAFF.

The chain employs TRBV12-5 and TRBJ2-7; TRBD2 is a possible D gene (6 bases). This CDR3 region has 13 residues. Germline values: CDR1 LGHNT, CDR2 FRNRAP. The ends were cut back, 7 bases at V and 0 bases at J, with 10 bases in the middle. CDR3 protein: CASAGGSSYEQYF. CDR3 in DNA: TGTGCTAGTGCCGGAGGGAGCTCCTACGAGCAGTACTTC.

CDR3 amino acids: CASSFVGLDEQFF. The CDR3 nucleotides are TGTGCCAGCAGCTTTGTTGGGCTGGATGAGCAGTTCTTC. J is TRBJ2-1 and V is TRBV11-2, with no clear D. Germline-derived CDR1 and CDR2 are SGHAT and FQNNGV. V shed 3 bases and J shed 8 bases, with 11 bases lying between them. CDR3 length equals 13 residues.

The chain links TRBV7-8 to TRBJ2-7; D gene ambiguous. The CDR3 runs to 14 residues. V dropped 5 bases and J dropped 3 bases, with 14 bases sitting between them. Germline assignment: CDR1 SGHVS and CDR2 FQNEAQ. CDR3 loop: CASSPRETHYEQYF. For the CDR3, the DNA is TGTGCCAGCAGCCCCCGAGAGACACACTACGAGCAGTACTTC.

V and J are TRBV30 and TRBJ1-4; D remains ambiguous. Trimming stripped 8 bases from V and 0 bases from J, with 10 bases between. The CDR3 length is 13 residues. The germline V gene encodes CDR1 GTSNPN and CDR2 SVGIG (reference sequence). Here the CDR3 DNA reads TGTGCCCAGACGACTTCAACTAATGAAAAACTGTTTTTT. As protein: CAQTTSTNEKLFF. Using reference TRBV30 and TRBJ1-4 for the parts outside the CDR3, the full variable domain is SQTIHQWPATLVQPVGSPLSLECTVEGTSNPNLYWYRQAAGRGLQLLFYSVGIGQISSEVPQNLSASRPQDRQFILSSKKLLLSDSGFYLCAQTTSTNEKLFFGSGTQLSVL.

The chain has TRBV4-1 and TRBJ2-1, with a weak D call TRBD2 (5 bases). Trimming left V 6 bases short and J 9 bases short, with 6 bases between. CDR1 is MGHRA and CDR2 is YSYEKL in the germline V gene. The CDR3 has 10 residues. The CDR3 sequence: CASRGSEQFF. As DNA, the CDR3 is TGCGCCAGCAGAGGGAGTGAGCAGTTCTTC.

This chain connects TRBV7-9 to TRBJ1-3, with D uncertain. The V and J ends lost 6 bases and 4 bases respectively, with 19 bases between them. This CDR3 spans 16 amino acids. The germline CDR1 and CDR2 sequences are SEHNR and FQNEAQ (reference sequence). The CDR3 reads CASRYSGGLGGNTIYF. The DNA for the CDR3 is TGTGCCAGCAGATACTCCGGTGGGCTCGGAGGAAACACCATATATTTT.

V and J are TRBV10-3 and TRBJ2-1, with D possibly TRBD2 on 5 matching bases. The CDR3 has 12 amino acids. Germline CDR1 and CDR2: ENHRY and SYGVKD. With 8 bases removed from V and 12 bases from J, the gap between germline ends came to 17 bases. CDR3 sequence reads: CAIEEVKGVQFF. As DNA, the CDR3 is TGTGCCATCGAGGAGGTGAAGGGCGTGCAGTTCTTC.

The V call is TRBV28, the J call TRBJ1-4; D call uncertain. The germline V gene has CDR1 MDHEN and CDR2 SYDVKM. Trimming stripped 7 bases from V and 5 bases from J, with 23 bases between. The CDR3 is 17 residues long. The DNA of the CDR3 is TGTGCCAGCACCACCTCTTTTAAGGGATCTCGGAATGAAAAACTGTTTTTT. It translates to CASTTSFKGSRNEKLFF.

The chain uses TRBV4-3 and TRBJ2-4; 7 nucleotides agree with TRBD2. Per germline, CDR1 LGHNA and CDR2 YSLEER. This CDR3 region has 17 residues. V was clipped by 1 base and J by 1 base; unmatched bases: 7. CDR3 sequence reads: CASSQGRAGAAKNIQYF. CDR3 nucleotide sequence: TGCGCCAGCAGCCAAGGGCGGGCGGGAGCGGCCAAAAACATTCAGTACTTC.

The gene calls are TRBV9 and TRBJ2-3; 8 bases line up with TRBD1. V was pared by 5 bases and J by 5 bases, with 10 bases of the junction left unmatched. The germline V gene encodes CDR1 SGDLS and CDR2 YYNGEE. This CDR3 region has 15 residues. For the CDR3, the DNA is TGTGCCAGCAGGAAAACACAGGGGGAGGTAGATACGCAGTATTTT. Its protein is CASRKTQGEVDTQYF.

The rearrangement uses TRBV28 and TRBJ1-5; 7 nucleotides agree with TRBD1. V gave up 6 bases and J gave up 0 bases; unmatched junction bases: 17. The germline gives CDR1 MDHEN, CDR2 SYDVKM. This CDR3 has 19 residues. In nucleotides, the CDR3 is TGTGCCAGCAGACGCCCAAGTGACAGGGCTCCGTATAGCAATCAGCCCCAGCATTTT. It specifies CASRRPSDRAPYSNQPQHF.

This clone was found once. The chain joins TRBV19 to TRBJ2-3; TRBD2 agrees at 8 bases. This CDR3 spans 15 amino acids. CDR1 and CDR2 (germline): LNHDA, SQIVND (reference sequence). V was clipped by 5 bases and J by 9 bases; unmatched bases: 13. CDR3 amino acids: CASSVDPGLAGTQYF. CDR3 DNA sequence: TGTGCCAGTAGTGTCGACCCTGGACTAGCAGGAACGCAGTATTTT.

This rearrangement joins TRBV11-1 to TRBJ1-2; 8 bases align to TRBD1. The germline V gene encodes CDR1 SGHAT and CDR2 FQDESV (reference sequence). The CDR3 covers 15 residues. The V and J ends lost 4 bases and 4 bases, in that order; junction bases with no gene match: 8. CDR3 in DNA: TGTGCCAGCAGCTCCTCGACAGGGGTCGTCTATGGCTACACCTTC. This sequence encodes CASSSSTGVVYGYTF.

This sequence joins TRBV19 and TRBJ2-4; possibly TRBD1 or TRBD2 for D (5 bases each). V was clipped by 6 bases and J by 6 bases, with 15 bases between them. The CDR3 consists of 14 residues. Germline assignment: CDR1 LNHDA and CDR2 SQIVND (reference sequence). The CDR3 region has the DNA TGTGCCAGTAGAGATACGAGAGGGGCAAACATTCAGTACTTC. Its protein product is CASRDTRGANIQYF.

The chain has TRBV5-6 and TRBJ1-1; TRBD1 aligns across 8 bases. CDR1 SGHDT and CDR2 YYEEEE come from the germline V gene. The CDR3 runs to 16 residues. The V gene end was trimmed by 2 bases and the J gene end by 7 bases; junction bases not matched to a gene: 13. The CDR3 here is CASSFSPTGGDDEAFF. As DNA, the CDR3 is TGTGCCAGCAGCTTTAGCCCCACAGGGGGTGATGATGAAGCTTTCTTT.

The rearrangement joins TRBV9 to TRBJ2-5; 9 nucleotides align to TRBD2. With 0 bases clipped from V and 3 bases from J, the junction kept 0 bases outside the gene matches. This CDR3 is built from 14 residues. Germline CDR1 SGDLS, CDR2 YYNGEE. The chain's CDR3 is CASSVASGKETQYF. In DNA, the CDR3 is TGTGCCAGCAGCGTAGCTAGCGGGAAAGAGACCCAGTACTTC.

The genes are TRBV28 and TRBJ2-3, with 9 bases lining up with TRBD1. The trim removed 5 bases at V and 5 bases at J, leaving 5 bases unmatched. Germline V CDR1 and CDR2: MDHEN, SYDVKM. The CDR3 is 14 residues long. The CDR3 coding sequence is TGTGCCAGCAGTCCATCGGACAGGGGAGATACGCAGTATTTT. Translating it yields CASSPSDRGDTQYF.